The 19 T cell receptor beta chains below were found in one sample sequenced in a study of shared clonotypes between healthy human individuals. Data came from immunoSEQ multiplex PCR; TCRdb stores just in-frame clones and leaves some out. The table lists a few million clones, approximately 90% of them singletons. Sequenced: naive CD4+ T cells sorted from blood. Subset reported: CD45RA+ positively selected. The receptors stem from a man younger than 35 in good health.

V and J are TRBV6-1 and TRBJ2-1; D remains ambiguous. The germline gives CDR1 MNHNS, CDR2 SASEGT. V was cut by 2 bases and J by 7 bases, with 3 bases left in between. This CDR3 contains 11 residues. The CDR3 spells CASSEWNEQFF. The CDR3 region has the DNA TGTGCCAGCAGTGAATGGAATGAGCAGTTCTTC.

V usage is TRBV6-5 and J usage is TRBJ1-1; no firm D call. There are 16 residues in the CDR3. The germline V gene encodes CDR1 MNHEY and CDR2 SVGAGI. Trimming removed 0 bases at V and 3 bases at J, with 14 bases between. CDR3: CASSYSKAQMYTEAFF. DNA of the CDR3: TGTGCCAGCAGTTACTCGAAGGCTCAAATGTACACTGAAGCTTTCTTT.

The chain combines TRBV6-5 with TRBJ1-2, with D unclear. CDR1 is MNHEY and CDR2 is SVGAGI in the germline V gene. The CDR3 runs to 13 residues. Trimming pared 6 bases from V and 3 bases from J, leaving 11 bases between. This CDR3 reads CASRPGRDYGYTF. Written as DNA, the CDR3 is TGTGCCAGCAGACCCGGCCGGGACTATGGCTACACCTTC.

This chain links TRBV30 with TRBJ2-6; tentative D call: TRBD2 (5 bases). V was clipped by 4 bases and J by 2 bases, with 12 bases between them. Germline CDR1 is GTSNPN and CDR2 is SVGIG (reference sequence). The CDR3 contains 15 residues. The CDR3 DNA follows: TGTGCCTGGACTACCGTCGGGACTGGGGCCAACGTCCTGACTTTC. Protein: CAWTTVGTGANVLTF. Full variable domain (rest looked up from reference TRBV30 and TRBJ2-6): SQTIHQWPATLVQPVGSPLSLECTVEGTSNPNLYWYRQAAGRGLQLLFYSVGIGQISSEVPQNLSASRPQDRQFILSSKKLLLSDSGFYLCAWTTVGTGANVLTFGAGSRLTVL.

This chain connects TRBV19 to TRBJ2-2, with D perhaps matching TRBD2 (6 bases). V was clipped by 1 base and J by 5 bases, with 8 bases between them. The CDR3 has 14 residues. Germline CDR1 and CDR2: LNHDA and SQIVND (reference sequence). The DNA for the CDR3 is TGTGCCAGTAGTATAGCGGGAGAGACCGGGGAGCTGTTTTTT. The encoded protein is CASSIAGETGELFF.

This chain connects TRBV25-1 to TRBJ2-7; the D is unclear. This CDR3 has 12 residues. The germline CDR1 and CDR2 sequences are MGHDK and SYGVNS. Deletions cut 5 bases from V and 6 bases from J, with 11 bases between. The DNA for the CDR3 is TGTGCCAGCAGTTCGTCCAGGCTCGAGCAGTACTTC. Translation gives CASSSSRLEQYF.

This clone was detected once. V is TRBV7-9 and J is TRBJ2-6; D unresolved. The CDR3 extends over 12 amino acids. Trimming stripped 9 bases from V and 1 base from J, with 4 bases between. Germline loops: CDR1 SEHNR, CDR2 FQNEAQ (reference sequence). As DNA, the CDR3 is TGTGCCAGTGAATCTGGGGCCAACGTCCTGACTTTC. This encodes CASESGANVLTF.

In regard to this clone: The sample carries other DNA sequences with the same CDR3. The chain has TRBV6-5 and TRBJ2-7; 9 bases map to TRBD1. CDR1 and CDR2 (germline): MNHEY, SVGAGI. The CDR3 has 14 amino acids. V was pared by 6 bases and J by 2 bases, with 5 bases of the junction left unmatched. The CDR3 sequence: CASSRQGVTYEQYF. Written as DNA, the CDR3 is TGTGCCAGCAGCCGACAGGGGGTTACCTACGAGCAGTACTTC.

Details on this clone: The same CDR3 also results from other DNA sequences found in this sample. This chain connects TRBV5-4 to TRBJ1-1; D remains ambiguous. The CDR3 has 13 residues. V was shortened by 3 bases and J by 2 bases, with 8 bases between the two germline ends. Germline V lookup: CDR1 SGHNT, CDR2 YYREEE (reference sequence). Here the CDR3 DNA reads TGTGCCAGCAGCTCCCGGGAAAACACTGAAGCTTTCTTT. It encodes CASSSRENTEAFF.

The chain joins TRBV7-9 to TRBJ1-6; TRBD1 is a possible D gene (6 bases). Trimming shortened V by 5 bases and J by 7 bases, and 12 bases separated the two germline ends. The CDR3 contains 14 residues. Germline loops: CDR1 SEHNR, CDR2 FQNEAQ (reference sequence). CDR3 protein: CASSRQADNSPLHF. The CDR3, as DNA: TGTGCCAGCAGCCGACAGGCAGACAATTCACCCCTCCACTTT.

The chain joins TRBV9 to TRBJ2-7, with 12 bases matching TRBD2. The CDR3 has 17 amino acids. J was trimmed by 2 bases and V by 2 bases; bases with no gene match: 8. Germline assignment: CDR1 SGDLS and CDR2 YYNGEE. CDR3 DNA sequence: TGTGCCAGCAGCGTTGGTTATCTAGCGGGAGGGCCCTACGAGCAGTACTTC. Residues: CASSVGYLAGGPYEQYF.

The chain links TRBV7-2 to TRBJ2-3, with 7 bases aligning to TRBD2. This CDR3 is built from 16 residues. CDR1 is SGHTA and CDR2 is FQGNSA in the germline V gene. Losses at the gene ends were 0 bases for V and 1 base for J; bases not matched to a gene: 4. Here the CDR3 DNA reads TGTGCCAGCAGCTTAGCGCTTGCGGGGGGCACAGATACGCAGTATTTT. It is translated as CASSLALAGGTDTQYF.

The rearrangement uses TRBV29-1 and TRBJ2-7, with no clear D. Germline assignment: CDR1 SQVTM and CDR2 ANQGSEA. V lost 3 bases and J 12 bases, leaving 12 bases between the germline ends. This CDR3 spans 10 amino acids. The CDR3 sequence is CSVDEGRRYF. For the CDR3, the DNA is TGCAGCGTTGATGAAGGGCGCAGGTACTTC.

The V gene is TRBV5-1, the J gene TRBJ2-5; 16 nucleotides match TRBD2. The CDR3 is made up of 19 amino acids. Germline CDR1 SGHRS, CDR2 YFSETQ. Trimming at V came to 3 bases and at J to 1 base, leaving 9 bases not matched to a gene. CDR3 region: CASSSGTSGGAGPQETQYF. CDR3 bases: TGCGCCAGCAGCTCCGGGACTAGCGGGGGGGCCGGACCCCAAGAGACCCAGTACTTC.

In this sample, this clone turned up a few times. The chain uses TRBV2 and TRBJ1-1; no clear D. Germline V gives CDR1 SNHLY, CDR2 FYNNEI. Deletions cut 3 bases from V and 2 bases from J, with 7 bases between. The CDR3 contains 13 residues. The CDR3 DNA sequence: TGTGCCAGCAGTGACTGGTCCAACACTGAAGCTTTCTTT. It is translated as CASSDWSNTEAFF.

The rearrangement uses TRBV7-2 and TRBJ2-7, with 7 positions matching TRBD2. Germline lookup yields CDR1 SGHTA and CDR2 FQGNSA. After removal of 7 bases from V and 5 bases from J, the junction contained 5 bases not matched to a gene. The CDR3 contains 12 residues. In DNA, the CDR3 is TGTGCCAGCATTGGCGGGAGCCACGAGCAGTACTTC. This encodes CASIGGSHEQYF.

This sequence joins TRBV27 and TRBJ2-1; D possibly corresponds to TRBD2 (5 bases). V dropped 4 bases and J dropped 0 bases, with 13 bases sitting between them. Germline V gene data show CDR1 as MNHEY and CDR2 as SMNVEV (reference sequence). The CDR3 runs 16 residues. The CDR3: CASSSSWESSYNEQFF. CDR3 DNA: TGTGCCAGCAGTTCCTCTTGGGAGAGCTCCTACAATGAGCAGTTCTTC.

The V gene is TRBV6-1, the J gene TRBJ1-4, with 7 bases lining up with TRBD1. Germline V lookup: CDR1 MNHNS, CDR2 SASEGT. V lost 6 bases to trimming and J lost 10 bases; unmatched junction nucleotides: 5. The CDR3 covers 12 residues. The DNA of the CDR3 is TGTGCCAGCAGCGGACAGGAGGGAAAACTGTTTTTT. Amino acid sequence: CASSGQEGKLFF.

The genes are TRBV4-2 and TRBJ2-4; possible D gene TRBD1, 6 bases. This CDR3 is 17 amino acids long. CDR1 is LGHNA and CDR2 is YNFKEQ in the germline V gene. Trimming took off 4 bases at V and 0 bases at J, with 16 bases between the two ends. The CDR3 DNA is TGTGCCAGCAGCCCTCGGACAGCCCTACTAGCCAAAAACATTCAGTACTTC. This encodes CASSPRTALLAKNIQYF.